What follows are 24 T cell receptor beta chains derived from one specimen sequenced in a study of blood T cells in healthy people across ages. Then a second PCR, running roughly 7 to 11 cycles, was carried out with a sample-barcoded 5' primer and a J-beta primer mix. MiXCR, run by TCRdb on the 5' RACE reads, gives a single entry per CDR3 protein. The sample has hundreds of thousands of distinct CDR3 sequences, under 65% seen once. The sequenced sample was blood. The origin of the receptors is a woman aged 80 or over in good health.

The J gene is TRBJ2-7, the V gene TRBV7-2; no clear D gene. In germline, CDR1 is SGHTA, CDR2 FQGNSA. Trimming cost V 2 bases and J 8 bases, with 7 bases left between them. The length of the CDR3 is 11 residues. The CDR3 sequence: CASSLKVQQYF. CDR3 bases: TGTGCCAGCAGCTTAAAGGTCCAGCAGTACTTC.

This clonotype was counted ten times or more. With a much larger clone just one base away, this may be a read error. The chain uses TRBV20-1 and TRBJ1-1; D gene uncertain. The CDR3 is 12 amino acids. The germline V and J ends were trimmed by 5 bases and 1 base, with 8 bases remaining between them. CDR1 is DFQATT and CDR2 is SNEGSKA in the germline V gene (reference sequence). CDR3 sequence: CSAWGPNTEAFF. The CDR3 coding sequence is TGCAGTGCTTGGGGTCCGAACACTGAAGCTTTCTTT.

This clonotype has only a few counts. The chain couples TRBV6-2 or TRBV6-3 to TRBJ2-4; D unresolved. Looked up from germline, CDR1 is MNHEY and CDR2 is SVGEGT. CDR3 length: 13 amino acids. With 9 bases removed from V and 4 bases from J, the gap between germline ends came to 13 bases. This chain's CDR3 is CARSLSPKNIQYF. CDR3 nucleotides: TGTGCCAGGTCTCTGAGTCCTAAAAACATTCAGTACTTC.

DNA for the CDR3: TGTGCCACCCAGGTCGCCCCTAACTATGGCTACACCTTC. Translated: CATQVAPNYGYTF. V gene TRBV28 combines with J gene TRBJ1-2; D gene unclear. The germline V gene has CDR1 MDHEN and CDR2 SYDVKM. Trimming shortened V by 10 bases and J by 0 bases, and 12 bases separated the two germline ends. The CDR3 consists of 13 residues.

This chain links TRBV20-1 with TRBJ2-5, with D possibly TRBD2 on 6 matching bases. Trimming took off 3 bases at V and 2 bases at J, with 10 bases between the two ends. From germline, CDR1 is DFQATT and CDR2 SNEGSKA (reference sequence). The CDR3 is 13 residues long. The CDR3 is CSARKTSQETQYF. The DNA of the CDR3 is TGCAGTGCTAGGAAGACTAGTCAAGAGACCCAGTACTTC.

The chain links TRBV29-1 to TRBJ1-2; no clear D. CDR1 and CDR2 (germline): SQVTM, ANQGSEA. Trimming removed 6 bases from V and 0 bases from J, with 11 bases in between. This CDR3 region has 13 residues. CDR3 bases: TGCAGCGTACGTCCGGGATCTAACTATGGCTACACCTTC. Its translation: CSVRPGSNYGYTF.

The gene calls are TRBV20-1 and TRBJ2-7; 7 bases line up with TRBD2. Germline assignment: CDR1 DFQATT and CDR2 SNEGSKA (reference sequence). The CDR3 is 14 residues long. J was trimmed by 1 base and V by 3 bases; bases with no gene match: 6. CDR3 coding DNA: TGCAGTGCTAGTTCGCGGGAGATTTCCTACGAGCAGTACTTC. The encoded protein is CSASSREISYEQYF.

In the case of this clonotype: This may arise from a read error, as a much more abundant clone is one base away. V and J are TRBV3-1 and TRBJ2-5, with D uncertain. V gave up 4 bases and J gave up 3 bases, with 9 bases separating them. The CDR3 extends over 13 amino acids. Germline assignment: CDR1 LGHDT and CDR2 YNNKEL (reference sequence). DNA of the CDR3: TGTGCCAGCAGCCCCCAGCACGAAGAGACCCAGTACTTC. As protein: CASSPQHEETQYF.

As for this clonotype: This may be a read error: a much more frequent sequence differs by one nucleotide. The V and J genes are TRBV5-1 and TRBJ2-4; D is undetermined. The CDR3 is made up of 14 amino acids. The germline gives CDR1 SGHRS, CDR2 YFSETQ. Trimming stripped 4 bases from V and 5 bases from J, with 13 bases between. The CDR3 reads CASSVGSRENIQYF. For the CDR3, the DNA is TGCGCCAGCAGCGTGGGGTCAAGGGAAAACATTCAGTACTTC.

The rearrangement links TRBV27 to TRBJ2-3; D gene uncertain. Germline values: CDR1 MNHEY, CDR2 SMNVEV (reference sequence). V lost 6 bases, J lost 4 bases, and 11 bases lay in between. The CDR3 has 13 amino acids. The DNA for the CDR3 is TGTGCCAGCAGCCTAGTTTGGCCAGATACGCAGTATTTT. Its translation is CASSLVWPDTQYF.

The chain combines TRBV27 with TRBJ1-1; the D is unclear. Trimming shortened V by 6 bases and J by 0 bases, and 14 bases separated the two germline ends. This CDR3 has 15 residues. The germline V gene encodes CDR1 MNHEY and CDR2 SMNVEV (reference sequence). CDR3 in amino acids: CASRPREALNTEAFF. The CDR3 coding sequence is TGTGCCAGCAGGCCACGAGAGGCTTTGAACACTGAAGCTTTCTTT.

This clonotype was counted only a few times. The CDR3 nucleotides are TGCAGTGCTAGTCGGGCAGCCAGCTCCTATAATTCACCCCTCCACTTT. Protein sequence: CSASRAASSYNSPLHF. The J gene is TRBJ1-6, the V gene TRBV20-1; D not resolved. The CDR3 is 16 amino acids. Germline V gives CDR1 DFQATT, CDR2 SNEGSKA (reference sequence). Trimming took off 3 bases at V and 0 bases at J, with 12 bases between the two ends.

CDR3 protein: CAMRGGGANEQFF. CDR3 bases: TGTGCAATGAGGGGCGGGGGGGCAAATGAGCAGTTCTTC. The chain joins TRBV7-9 to TRBJ2-1; 9 bases align to TRBD2. CDR3 length: 13 amino acids. The germline V gene encodes CDR1 SEHNR and CDR2 FQNEAQ (reference sequence).

This clonotype was picked up a small number of times. This chain connects TRBV25-1 to TRBJ1-1, with D unresolved. This CDR3 contains 12 residues. Trimming took 0 bases from V and 9 from J, leaving 8 bases between them. Germline V lookup: CDR1 MGHDK, CDR2 SYGVNS. The CDR3, as DNA: TGTGCCAGCAGTGAATATGAAGAGAAAGCTTTCTTT. It specifies CASSEYEEKAFF.

This rearrangement joins TRBV6-5 to TRBJ1-5; D is perhaps TRBD1 (6 bases). The V and J ends lost 6 bases and 3 bases respectively, with 12 bases between them. Germline CDR1 and CDR2: MNHEY and SVGAGI. This CDR3 contains 14 residues. CDR3 in amino acids: CASSDRFINQPQHF. The CDR3 DNA sequence: TGTGCCAGCAGCGACAGGTTCATCAATCAGCCCCAGCATTTT.

V and J are TRBV6-2 or TRBV6-3 and TRBJ2-5; 11 bases are shared with TRBD1. With V trimmed by 4 bases and J by 11 bases, 12 bases remained unmatched. The V gene's germline CDR1 is MNHEY and CDR2 SVGEGT. The CDR3 is made up of 15 amino acids. CDR3 DNA: TGTGCCAGCAGTTGGCCGGGACAGGGGGTCCATGAGCAGTACTTC. Residues: CASSWPGQGVHEQYF.

The gene calls are TRBV12-3 or TRBV12-4 and TRBJ2-5; the D gene is possibly TRBD2 (6 bases). The CDR3 is 15 residues long. V lost 7 bases, J lost 11 bases, and 26 bases lay in between. The CDR3 region is CASNTGGPSYNEQYF. CDR3 sequence (DNA): TGTGCCAGCAATACAGGAGGGCCTTCCTACAATGAGCAGTACTTC.

This clonotype was seen ten or more times. The chain has TRBV7-9 and TRBJ1-2; 7 bases map to TRBD1. The V and J ends lost 5 bases and 4 bases, in that order; junction bases with no gene match: 7. This CDR3 has 14 amino acids. Germline V gene sequence: CDR1 SEHNR, CDR2 FQNEAQ (reference sequence). CDR3 DNA: TGTGCCAGCAGCCCCCCGGGACAGAGCTATGGCTACACCTTC. This translates into CASSPPGQSYGYTF. Drawing the rest from reference TRBV7-9 and TRBJ1-2, the complete variable domain is DTGVSQNPRHKITKRGQNVTFRCDPISEHNRLYWYRQTLGQGPEFLTYFQNEAQLEKSRLLSDRFSAERPKGSFSTLEIQRTEQGDSAMYLCASSPPGQSYGYTFGSGTRLTVV.

In the case of this clonotype: A much larger clone differs from this one at a single base, so this may be a read error. The rearrangement joins TRBV27 to TRBJ2-1; TRBD2 might be the D (6 bases). CDR1 is MNHEY and CDR2 is SMNVEV in the germline V gene (reference sequence). This CDR3 is built from 13 residues. The CDR3: CASSGLRYNERFF. CDR3 bases: TGTGCCAGCAGCGGACTAAGGTACAATGAGCGGTTCTTC.

This clonotype was observed at least ten times. This chain connects TRBV4-2 to TRBJ2-1; TRBD2 aligns across 10 bases. J gave up 9 bases and V 4 bases, and 12 bases lay outside the gene matches. Germline V gene data show CDR1 as LGHNA and CDR2 as YNFKEQ. This CDR3 is built from 16 residues. The CDR3 loop reads CASSPTPAGGGLEQFF. The DNA for the CDR3 is TGTGCCAGCAGCCCAACCCCAGCGGGAGGGGGGCTTGAGCAGTTCTTC.

This clonotype was recorded many times. This sequence joins TRBV3-1 and TRBJ1-2; D unclear. The CDR3 sequence is 11 residues long. Trimming took off 2 bases at V and 2 bases at J, with 0 bases between the two ends. The germline V gene has CDR1 LGHDT and CDR2 YNNKEL (reference sequence). The CDR3 sequence is CASSQNYGYTF. CDR3 DNA: TGTGCCAGCAGCCAAAACTATGGCTACACCTTC.

In this sample, this clonotype turned up many times. The chain combines TRBV28 with TRBJ2-7, with 8 bases matching TRBD2. V was pared by 5 bases and J by 1 base, with 4 bases of the junction left unmatched. The germline gives CDR1 MDHEN, CDR2 SYDVKM. There are 14 residues in the CDR3. CDR3 coding DNA: TGTGCCAGCAGTACAAGCGGGGGATCCTACGAGCAGTACTTC. Amino acid sequence: CASSTSGGSYEQYF.

The chain combines TRBV5-1 with TRBJ2-2, with 10 positions matching TRBD2. This CDR3 spans 17 amino acids. Germline CDR1 and CDR2: SGHRS and YFSETQ. Trimming cost V 4 bases and J 3 bases; bases outside gene matches: 9. The CDR3 sequence: CASSPVQTSGYTGELFF. CDR3 nucleotides: TGCGCCAGCAGCCCAGTCCAGACTAGCGGGTACACCGGGGAGCTGTTTTTT.

The genes are TRBV12-3 or TRBV12-4 and TRBJ2-7; 8 nucleotides align to TRBD1. CDR3 length: 14 amino acids. Losses at the gene ends were 6 bases for V and 2 bases for J; bases not matched to a gene: 6. Here the CDR3 reads CASRESTGAYEQYF. The CDR3 DNA is TGTGCCAGCAGAGAATCGACAGGGGCCTACGAGCAGTACTTC.